The 15 T cell receptor beta chains given below trace back to one sample, sequenced in a study of CD8 T cells in ankylosing spondylitis. TCRdb used MiXCR to reprocess the 5' RACE reads, holding one entry per CDR3 protein. This table has more than 150,000 distinct CDR3 sequences, around 13% appearing once. Material: blood, either unsorted or a sorted T cell fraction (not recorded which). The receptors were sampled from a male donor with ankylosing spondylitis or in good health (not recorded which).

The chain combines TRBV27 with TRBJ2-1, with D unresolved. Trimming removed 5 bases from V and 3 bases from J, with 11 bases in between. Germline V CDR1 and CDR2: MNHEY, SMNVEV (reference sequence). The CDR3 covers 14 residues. DNA of the CDR3: TGTGCCAGCAGTCTCAATCCGGACTACAATGAGCAGTTCTTC. This gives the protein CASSLNPDYNEQFF.

The chain is built from TRBV6-5 and TRBJ2-7, with D perhaps TRBD1 (6 bases). Germline CDR1 MNHEY, CDR2 SVGAGI. This CDR3 region has 16 residues. The ends were cut back, 2 bases at V and 1 base at J, with 15 bases in the middle. CDR3 sequence: CASSYRPWTDSYEQYF. As DNA, the CDR3 is TGTGCCAGCAGTTACCGGCCGTGGACAGATTCCTACGAGCAGTACTTC.

The V gene is TRBV20-1, the J gene TRBJ2-7; no clear D gene. Looked up from germline, CDR1 is DFQATT and CDR2 is SNEGSKA (reference sequence). This CDR3 comprises 14 residues. Trimming cost V 0 bases and J 2 bases, with 11 bases left between them. CDR3 nucleotides: TGCAGTGCTAGAGATCTGGCGGAAACCTACGAGCAGTACTTC. Its protein is CSARDLAETYEQYF.

This clonotype was detected many times. The chain carries TRBV5-1 and TRBJ2-5, with D possibly TRBD2 on 6 matching bases. Between the trimmed V and J ends, which lost 0 bases and 2 bases, there was a span of 14 bases. In germline, CDR1 is SGHRS, CDR2 YFSETQ. The CDR3 is 16 residues long. For the CDR3, the DNA is TGCGCCAGCAGCTTGGATGGCGGGATCCTTCAAGAGACCCAGTACTTC. This encodes CASSLDGGILQETQYF.

This clonotype was recorded a few times. The chain recombines TRBV11-2 with TRBJ2-1; D is uncertain. Germline CDR1 reads SGHAT; CDR2 reads FQNNGV. Deletions cut 2 bases from V and 8 bases from J, with 10 bases between. The CDR3 spans 13 residues. This CDR3 reads CASSLKSADEQFF. Written as DNA, the CDR3 is TGTGCCAGCAGCTTAAAGTCTGCGGATGAGCAGTTCTTC.

Only a few counts were recorded for this clonotype. The chain carries TRBV10-3 and TRBJ1-1; D not resolved. The germline V and J ends were trimmed by 2 bases and 11 bases, with 15 bases remaining between them. Germline assignment: CDR1 ENHRY and CDR2 SYGVKD. The length of the CDR3 is 13 residues. In nucleotides, the CDR3 is TGTGCCATCAGTGAGGGAGACGAACCCGGGGCTTTCTTT. Protein: CAISEGDEPGAFF.

V gene TRBV5-6 combines with J gene TRBJ2-1; 9 nucleotides line up with TRBD2. V shed 3 bases and J 8 bases; nucleotides not matched to a gene: 9. Germline CDR1 reads SGHDT; CDR2 reads YYEEEE. The CDR3 has 15 amino acids. CDR3: CASSSRLAEGYEQFF. In nucleotides, the CDR3 is TGTGCCAGCAGCTCGAGACTAGCGGAGGGCTATGAGCAGTTCTTC.

This rearrangement joins TRBV6-1 to TRBJ2-7; D is undetermined. Per the germline V gene, CDR1 is MNHNS and CDR2 is SASEGT. The CDR3 extends over 15 amino acids. V was shortened by 3 bases and J by 5 bases, with 17 bases between the two germline ends. CDR3 sequence reads: CASSDDLPRAHEQYF. In DNA form, the CDR3 reads TGTGCCAGCAGTGACGACCTCCCCCGAGCGCACGAGCAGTACTTC.

This clonotype appeared a few times. This sequence joins TRBV27 and TRBJ2-1; D is ambiguous. Germline CDR1 and CDR2: MNHEY and SMNVEV (reference sequence). The CDR3 covers 13 residues. V lost 5 bases to trimming and J lost 5 bases, with 10 bases between them. CDR3 bases: TGTGCCAGCAGTCTCAGGCCTAACAATGAGCAGTTCTTC. Amino acid sequence: CASSLRPNNEQFF.

V is TRBV6-5 and J is TRBJ2-3; D perhaps matches TRBD2 (6 bases). V lost 1 base and J 0 bases, leaving 11 bases between the germline ends. The CDR3 spans 16 residues. Germline V CDR1 and CDR2: MNHEY, SVGAGI. Here the CDR3 reads CASSYYTSPSTDTQYF. For the CDR3, the DNA is TGTGCCAGCAGTTACTATACTAGCCCTAGCACAGATACGCAGTATTTT.

In this sample, this clonotype turned up a few times. The chain links TRBV6-1 to TRBJ2-3; 7 bases match TRBD1. Germline V lookup: CDR1 MNHNS, CDR2 SASEGT. The CDR3 is made up of 15 amino acids. V trimming: 1 base; J trimming: 1 base; junction bases outside the gene matches: 2. CDR3 in amino acids: CASSEGGTGTDTQYF. Here the CDR3 DNA reads TGTGCCAGCAGTGAAGGGGGGACAGGCACAGATACGCAGTATTTT.

This clonotype came up a few times. The V gene is TRBV4-1, the J gene TRBJ1-3; no firm D call. The CDR3 is 15 residues long. V was clipped by 0 bases and J by 0 bases, with 6 bases between them. Germline V gene lookup returns CDR1 MGHRA and CDR2 YSYEKL. The CDR3 reads CASSQDSFSGNTIYF. The DNA for the CDR3 is TGCGCCAGCAGCCAAGATTCTTTCTCTGGAAACACCATATATTTT.

This clonotype has just a few counts. This chain uses TRBV3-1 with TRBJ2-7, with D perhaps TRBD2 (6 bases). Deletions cut 4 bases from V and 0 bases from J, with 7 bases between. Germline CDR1 is LGHDT and CDR2 is YNNKEL (reference sequence). This CDR3 has 13 amino acids. The CDR3 is CASSRLDSYEQYF. CDR3 nucleotide sequence: TGTGCCAGCAGCCGACTAGACTCCTACGAGCAGTACTTC.

Regarding this clonotype: The CDR3 end shows no conserved phenylalanine or tryptophan, and so a read error is likely. The chain recombines TRBV7-9 with TRBJ2-7; D remains unclear. The CDR3 is made up of 15 amino acids. CDR1 and CDR2 from the germline V gene are SEHNR and FQNEAQ (reference sequence). Between the trimmed V and J ends, which lost 4 bases and 5 bases, there was a span of 18 bases. CDR3 amino acids: CASSSRVSPVHEQYL. CDR3 nucleotides: TGTGCCAGCAGCTCCCGGGTCTCACCGGTCCACGAGCAGTACTTG.

In regard to this clonotype: The CDR3 does not close with the conserved phenylalanine or tryptophan, likely indicating a read error. The genes are TRBV5-1 and TRBJ1-1, with D unresolved. Per germline, CDR1 SGHRS and CDR2 YFSETQ. CDR3 length: 13 residues. The V end was cut by 5 bases, the J end by 0 bases, with 8 bases between. The CDR3 spells CASRVAVNTEAFL. The CDR3 region has the DNA TGCGCCAGCAGAGTTGCGGTGAACACTGAAGCTTTCTTG.